Shown below are 10 T cell receptor beta chains from a single sample sequenced in a study of CD8 T cells in Susac syndrome. The RNA input was 0.5 to 1 ug, and it was reverse transcribed with random hexamers. TCRdb itself ran the immunoSEQ multiplex PCR reads through MiXCR, one entry per CDR3 protein. The table lists about 85,000 distinct CDR3 sequences, 95% of them singletons. The sequenced material came from CD8+ T cells from PBMCs. These receptors came from a human donor with Susac syndrome.

The V gene is TRBV24-1, the J gene TRBJ2-1, with D perhaps matching TRBD1 (5 bases). Germline V lookup: CDR1 KGHDR, CDR2 SFDVKD. V was cut by 3 bases and J by 10 bases, with 12 bases left in between. This CDR3 comprises 13 residues. The CDR3: CATSDGAGYEQFF. CDR3 in DNA: TGTGCCACCAGTGATGGGGCAGGGTACGAGCAGTTCTTC.

The chain has TRBV20-1 and TRBJ2-7; a possible D gene is TRBD2 (5 bases). V was clipped by 5 bases and J by 2 bases, with 13 bases between them. The CDR3 consists of 13 residues. Per germline, CDR1 DFQATT and CDR2 SNEGSKA (reference sequence). The CDR3 loop reads CSAYGNEAYEQYF. In DNA, the CDR3 is TGCAGTGCTTACGGGAACGAGGCCTACGAGCAGTACTTC.

This chain joins TRBV5-6 and TRBJ2-1, with no clear D. The V and J ends lost 2 bases and 6 bases respectively, with 9 bases between them. Germline V lookup: CDR1 SGHDT, CDR2 YYEEEE. This CDR3 is 13 amino acids long. CDR3 region: CASSFGSVNEQFF. As DNA, the CDR3 is TGTGCCAGCAGCTTTGGGTCGGTCAATGAGCAGTTCTTC.

The chain is built from TRBV29-1 and TRBJ2-7; 8 positions agree with TRBD2. Germline values: CDR1 SQVTM, CDR2 ANQGSEA. Trimming removed 5 bases from V and 5 bases from J; junction bases left unmatched: 5. This CDR3 contains 12 residues. The CDR3 region has the DNA TGCAGCGTTCCCGGGACTAGTGACGAGCAGTACTTC. Amino acid sequence: CSVPGTSDEQYF.

V gene TRBV5-6 combines with J gene TRBJ2-1; either TRBD1 or TRBD2 may supply D (5 bases each). In germline, CDR1 is SGHDT, CDR2 YYEEEE. V gave up 0 bases and J gave up 7 bases, with 8 bases separating them. This CDR3 spans 13 amino acids. CDR3 in DNA: TGTGCCAGCAGCTTGGCCTGGGGGAATGAGCAGTTCTTC. Amino acids: CASSLAWGNEQFF.

The V gene is TRBV6-6, the J gene TRBJ1-1; D not certain. The length of the CDR3 is 13 residues. Between the trimmed V and J ends, which lost 7 bases and 4 bases, there was a span of 13 bases. The germline V gene encodes CDR1 MNHNY and CDR2 SVGAGI (reference sequence). CDR3 residues: CASKREESTEAFF. The CDR3 DNA sequence: TGTGCCAGCAAGAGGGAGGAAAGCACTGAAGCTTTCTTT.

This sequence joins TRBV2 and TRBJ2-1, with 7 bases identical to TRBD2. V shed 5 bases and J 1 base; nucleotides not matched to a gene: 2. Germline CDR1 is SNHLY and CDR2 is FYNNEI. The CDR3 length is 14 residues. CDR3 in amino acids: CASSPAGSYNEQFF. CDR3 DNA sequence: TGTGCCAGCAGTCCAGCGGGGTCCTACAATGAGCAGTTCTTC.

The chain couples TRBV30 to TRBJ1-1; D is unclear. The CDR3 is made up of 14 amino acids. Germline loops: CDR1 GTSNPN, CDR2 SVGIG (reference sequence). V was trimmed by 3 bases and J by 2 bases, leaving 13 bases between them. CDR3 in DNA: TGTGCCTGGAGCCTAGGGATTGAAAACACTGAAGCTTTCTTT. Its translation is CAWSLGIENTEAFF.

The V gene is TRBV29-1, the J gene TRBJ2-3; D is undetermined. The CDR3 consists of 14 residues. V was shortened by 6 bases and J by 2 bases, with 15 bases between the two germline ends. Germline V lookup: CDR1 SQVTM, CDR2 ANQGSEA. This CDR3 reads CSVIGLKHTDTQYF. DNA for the CDR3: TGCAGCGTGATAGGGCTAAAGCACACAGATACGCAGTATTTT.

This rearrangement joins TRBV4-1 to TRBJ1-2; the D is unclear. The V gene lost 1 base and the J gene lost 8 bases, with 11 bases spanning the gap. The germline gives CDR1 MGHRA, CDR2 YSYEKL. CDR3 length: 13 residues. The CDR3 here is CASSQGRVLGYTF. CDR3 DNA: TGCGCCAGCAGCCAAGGGCGGGTATTGGGCTACACCTTC.